The source of this TCR beta chain is a study of cytomegalovirus exposure and HLA in healthy donors. Study results and limitations: Cytomegalovirus association was assigned to 170 or so TCR beta chains.

60 Vbeta and 13 Jbeta primers were used in PCR. Sequencing was performed with immunoSEQ multiplex PCR; in TCRdb, only in-frame clones are kept and a portion is missing. This table holds fewer than 80,000 clones, 75% found once. A note on this clone: Its antigen is not identified.

When sampled, the donors appeared nominally healthy, though they likely had unrecorded immune exposures. Germline-derived CDR1 and CDR2 are SGHTA and FQGNSA. CDR3 length: 15 residues. The V end was cut by 6 bases, the J end by 5 bases, with 16 bases between. The chain joins TRBV7-2 to TRBJ2-2, with a tentative D call TRBD1 (6 bases). This receptor was identified in a woman in her thirties or forties in good health and CMV-seropositive. The sample was PBMCs. The CDR3 nucleotides are TGTGCCAGCAGACTAGGGCCAGGGGCGACCGGGGAGCTGTTTTTT. This translates into CASRLGPGATGELFF.